The entry that follows covers one T cell receptor (beta chain) sequence. The antigen is not known. This sample is drawn from a study of vaccination effects on CD4 cells after COVID-19. Study details: It was a median of 72 days after the second dose that post-vaccine samples were obtained.

Findings and caveats of the study: In vaccinees who were healthy, merely 1 out of 255 vaccine-induced clones cross-reacted with common cold coronaviruses.

CD4+ T cells were isolated after 10 days of culture. Two-dose vaccination with either BNT162b2 or mRNA-1273 was given to the participants. People in the vaccine group had not been infected with SARS-CoV-2 before, and their nucleocapsid antibodies were negative. Assay: immunoSEQ multiplex PCR; the TCRdb copy retains only in-frame clones and omits some. The sample shows tens of thousands of clones, roughly 80% of them seen only once. This specimen was CD4+ T cells from PBMCs cultured without peptide, taken after COVID-19 vaccination. The sequence derives from a human donor who received a COVID-19 vaccine.

The CDR3 nucleotides are TGTGCCAGCAGCTTAAGTCCAGGCGACTCTGGGGCCAACGTCCTGACTTTC. Translated, it gives CASSLSPGDSGANVLTF. The chain carries TRBV7-3 and TRBJ2-6; D remains unclear. The CDR3 has 17 amino acids. The V and J ends lost 1 base and 0 bases respectively, with 10 bases between them. CDR1 is SGHTA and CDR2 is FQGTGA in the germline V gene.